This paragraph covers one T cell receptor beta chain sequence. This sample is part of a study of blood T cell repertoires in COVID-19. Looking at the study overall: Acute-phase and convalescent COVID-19 samples originated in the United States, Italy and Spain.

Under the authors' procedure: By means of reference gene primer amplification, nucleated cell counts were estimated. Sequenced by immunoSEQ multiplex PCR; TCRdb stores in-frame clones only, minus some. The V and J calls and clone size are taken from that table; D and trimming were inferred from the DNA. The sample lists about 220,000 clones; roughly 85% were seen once. Germline V gene data show CDR1 as SEHNR and CDR2 as FQNEAQ (reference sequence). The CDR3 is made up of 14 amino acids. V was pared by 3 bases and J by 4 bases, with 12 bases between. The sample consisted of peripheral blood. The V gene is TRBV7-9, the J gene TRBJ1-2, with D perhaps matching TRBD1 (5 bases). The TCR originated in a woman in her seventies with COVID-19, enrolled during active disease. The CDR3 nucleotides read TGTGCCAGCAGCTTCTTGACAGACAGCTATGGCTACACCTTC. Translated, it gives CASSFLTDSYGYTF.